A single sample gave rise to the 10 T cell receptor beta chains below, sequenced in a study of cytomegalovirus exposure and HLA in healthy donors. The PCR employed 60 Vbeta primers together with 13 Jbeta primers. Here immunoSEQ multiplex PCR was the method, and the copy in TCRdb shows in-frame clones only, minus some. The sample carries around 150,000 clones, 70% to 90% recorded once. Sequencing was done on a sample of PBMCs. Source of these receptors: a man younger than 35 in good health and CMV-seropositive.

The chain uses TRBV19 and TRBJ1-5, with 8 bases matching TRBD1. This CDR3 comprises 14 residues. CDR1 LNHDA and CDR2 SQIVND come from the germline V gene (reference sequence). V shed 6 bases and J 4 bases; nucleotides not matched to a gene: 5. The CDR3: CASRPGQENQPQHF. CDR3 nucleotide sequence: TGTGCCAGTAGGCCGGGACAGGAAAATCAGCCCCAGCATTTT.

This sequence joins TRBV11-3 and TRBJ2-2, with TRBD1 as a possible D gene (5 bases). The CDR3 loop spans 13 amino acids. The V gene lost 1 base and the J gene lost 8 bases, with 8 bases spanning the gap. CDR1 is SGHNT, CDR2 YENEEA, per germline. The CDR3 here is CASSLGGPGELFF. CDR3 DNA: TGTGCCAGCAGCTTAGGGGGCCCAGGGGAGCTGTTTTTT.

This clone has only a few counts. The chain joins TRBV14 to TRBJ1-5; the D is unclear. CDR1 is SGHDN and CDR2 is FVKESK in the germline V gene. The CDR3 consists of 12 residues. V lost 2 bases to trimming and J lost 3 bases, with 2 bases between them. The CDR3 loop reads CASSQLNQPQHF. The CDR3 DNA is TGTGCCAGCAGCCAACTCAATCAGCCCCAGCATTTT.

This chain joins TRBV30 and TRBJ1-2, with 7 bases fitting TRBD1. The CDR3 extends over 15 amino acids. Trimming at V came to 3 bases and at J to 0 bases, leaving 7 bases not matched to a gene. Germline CDR1 and CDR2: GTSNPN and SVGIG (reference sequence). CDR3 loop: CAWRWGGTANYGYTF. The DNA for the CDR3 is TGTGCCTGGAGGTGGGGCGGGACAGCTAACTATGGCTACACCTTC. The whole variable domain, filled in from reference TRBV30 and TRBJ1-2, reads SQTIHQWPATLVQPVGSPLSLECTVEGTSNPNLYWYRQAAGRGLQLLFYSVGIGQISSEVPQNLSASRPQDRQFILSSKKLLLSDSGFYLCAWRWGGTANYGYTFGSGTRLTVV.

The J gene is TRBJ1-4, the V gene TRBV5-6, with D unclear. The CDR3 length is 13 residues. V lost 0 bases and J lost 3, with 3 bases in between. Germline-derived CDR1 and CDR2 are SGHDT and YYEEEE. Here the CDR3 reads CASSLVANEKLFF. The CDR3 bases are TGTGCCAGCAGCTTGGTCGCTAATGAAAAACTGTTTTTT.

In its sample, this clone was seen once. The chain joins TRBV5-1 to TRBJ1-6; the match to TRBD1 covers 9 bases. The CDR3 totals 15 residues. The J segment lost 11 bases and the V segment lost 3 bases, leaving 9 bases of the junction unmatched. Germline lookup yields CDR1 SGHRS and CDR2 YFSETQ. The DNA of the CDR3 is TGCGCCAGCAGCTCGGAACAGGGGGCGTCGGCACCCCTCCACTTT. Its translation is CASSSEQGASAPLHF.

CDR3 amino acids: CASSLSNQPQHF. The CDR3 DNA is TGTGCCAGCAGCTTAAGCAATCAGCCCCAGCATTTT. The rearrangement uses TRBV2 and TRBJ1-5; the D is unclear. Germline loops: CDR1 SNHLY, CDR2 FYNNEI. The V end was cut by 6 bases, the J end by 1 base, with 4 bases between. The CDR3 is 12 residues long.

The gene calls are TRBV6-1 and TRBJ2-7; D perhaps matches TRBD1 (5 bases). The CDR3 has 16 amino acids. Trimming took 2 bases from V and 5 from J, leaving 19 bases between them. Germline CDR1 reads MNHNS; CDR2 reads SASEGT. The CDR3 DNA is TGTGCCAGCAGTGAAAAAAGAGGTAGGGGCACCCACGAGCAGTACTTC. It translates to CASSEKRGRGTHEQYF.

The chain links TRBV13 to TRBJ1-2, with 8 bases fitting TRBD1. Trimming took 2 bases from V and 2 from J; bases not matched to a gene: 4. This CDR3 spans 15 amino acids. Germline CDR1 PRHDT, CDR2 FYEKMQ (reference sequence). The chain's CDR3 is CASSLQTGGNYGYTF. In DNA, the CDR3 is TGTGCCAGCAGCTTACAAACAGGGGGGAACTATGGCTACACCTTC.

In regard to this clone: Germline and junction disagree at one end, which may indicate a read error. The J gene is TRBJ2-4, the V gene TRBV5-1; no clear D. Germline CDR1 is SGHRS and CDR2 is YFSETQ. The CDR3 loop spans 13 amino acids. CDR3 region: CASSLAPKNSQYF. The CDR3 region has the DNA TGCGCCAGCAGCTTGGCTCCCAAAAACAGTCAGTACTTC. The full variable domain, in which reference TRBV5-1 and TRBJ2-4 provide the parts outside the CDR3, is KAGVTQTPRYLIKTRGQQVTLSCSPISGHRSVSWYQQTPGQGLQFLFEYFSETQRNKGNFPGRFSGRQFSNSRSEMNVSTLELGDSALYLCASSLAPKNSQYFGAGTRLSVL.